This T cell receptor (beta chain) is from a study of shared clonotypes between healthy human individuals. General study results and limits: The sharing of 4% to 5.5% of naive CD4 clonotypes was seen across a handful of donors. It was expected that sequencing depth would affect clonotype sharing among donors.

For this clone: The antigen is not known.

The CDR3 sequence is 12 residues long. Germline assignment: CDR1 MNHNS and CDR2 SASEGT. The V and J ends lost 4 bases and 7 bases respectively, with 11 bases between them. TCRdb's copy holds only in-frame clones and misses some; the assay was immunoSEQ multiplex PCR. The repertoire holds approximately 2.3 million clones, with 93% as singletons. Specimen: naive CD4+ T cells from PBMCs. Subset described: CD45RA+ positively selected. The TCR originated in a man between 18 and 35 years old in good health. Some clones in this sample may be carry-over from other donors' samples. The chain has TRBV6-1 and TRBJ2-7; D is undetermined. The CDR3 sequence: CASSGTRWEQYF. DNA of the CDR3: TGTGCCAGCAGTGGAACTCGGTGGGAGCAGTACTTC.